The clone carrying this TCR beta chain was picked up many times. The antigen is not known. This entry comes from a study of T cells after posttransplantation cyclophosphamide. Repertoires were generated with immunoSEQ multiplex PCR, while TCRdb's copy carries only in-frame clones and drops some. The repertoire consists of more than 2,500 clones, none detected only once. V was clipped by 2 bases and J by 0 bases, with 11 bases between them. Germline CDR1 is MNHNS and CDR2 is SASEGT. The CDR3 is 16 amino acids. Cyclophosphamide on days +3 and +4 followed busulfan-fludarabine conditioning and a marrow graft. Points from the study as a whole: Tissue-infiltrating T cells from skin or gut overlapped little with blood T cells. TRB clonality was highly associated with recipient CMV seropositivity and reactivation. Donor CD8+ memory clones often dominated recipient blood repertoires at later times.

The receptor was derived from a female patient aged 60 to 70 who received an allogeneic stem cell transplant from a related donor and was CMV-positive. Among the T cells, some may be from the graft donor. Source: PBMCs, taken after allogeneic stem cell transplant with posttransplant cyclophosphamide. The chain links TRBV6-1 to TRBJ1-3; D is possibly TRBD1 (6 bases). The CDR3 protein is CASSEQGPFSGNTIYF. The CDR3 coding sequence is TGTGCCAGCAGTGAACAGGGGCCCTTCTCTGGAAACACCATATATTTT.